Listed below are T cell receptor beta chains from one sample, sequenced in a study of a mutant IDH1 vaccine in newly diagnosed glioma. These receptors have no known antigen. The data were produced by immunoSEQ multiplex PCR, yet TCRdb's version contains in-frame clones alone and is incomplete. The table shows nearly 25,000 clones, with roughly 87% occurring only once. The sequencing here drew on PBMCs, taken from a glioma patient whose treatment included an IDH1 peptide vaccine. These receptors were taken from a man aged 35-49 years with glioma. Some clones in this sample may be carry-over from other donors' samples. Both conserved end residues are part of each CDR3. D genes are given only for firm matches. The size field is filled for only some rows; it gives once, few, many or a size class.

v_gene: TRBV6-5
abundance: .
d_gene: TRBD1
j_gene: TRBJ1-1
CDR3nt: TGTGCCAGCATGAGGGGGCTCAATGAAGCTTTCTTT
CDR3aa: CASMRGLNEAFF

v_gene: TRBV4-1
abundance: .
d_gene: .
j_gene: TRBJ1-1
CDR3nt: TGCGCCAGCAGCCGAGGTCTTGGTAGGGCTGAAGCTTTCTTT
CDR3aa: CASSRGLGRAEAFF

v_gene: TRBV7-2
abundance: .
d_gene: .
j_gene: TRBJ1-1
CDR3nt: TGTGCCAGCAGCCTAAGGACAGCCTTGGGCACTGAAGCTTTCTTT
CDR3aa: CASSLRTALGTEAFF

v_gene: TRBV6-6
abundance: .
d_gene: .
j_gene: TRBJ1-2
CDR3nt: TGTGCCAGCAGTTACTCGAGGGACGGCTTCTATGGCTACACCTTC
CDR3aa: CASSYSRDGFYGYTF

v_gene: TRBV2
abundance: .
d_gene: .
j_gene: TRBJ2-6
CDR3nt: TGTGCCAGCCCCCCCACGGGGGCCAACGTCCTGACTTTC
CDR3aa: CASPPTGANVLTF

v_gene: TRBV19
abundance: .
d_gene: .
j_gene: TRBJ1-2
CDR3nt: TGTGCCAGTAGTGCAGGACAGTATGGCTACACCTTC
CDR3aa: CASSAGQYGYTF

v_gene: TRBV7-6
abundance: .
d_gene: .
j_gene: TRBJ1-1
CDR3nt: TGTGCCAGCAGCTCTAGCAACACTGAAGCTTTCTTT
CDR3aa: CASSSSNTEAFF

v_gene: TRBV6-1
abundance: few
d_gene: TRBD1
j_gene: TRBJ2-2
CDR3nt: TGTGCCAGCAGTGTAGACAGGGCGGACACCGGGGAGCTGTTTTTT
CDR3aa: CASSVDRADTGELFF

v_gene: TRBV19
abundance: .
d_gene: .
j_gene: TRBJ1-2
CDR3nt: TGTGCCAGTAGACCCGATGTGGACTATGGCTACACCTTC
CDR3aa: CASRPDVDYGYTF

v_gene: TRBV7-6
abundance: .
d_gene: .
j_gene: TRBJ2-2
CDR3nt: TGTGCCAGCAGGGAAAACGGACAAGAAGGCGGGGAGCTGTTTTTT
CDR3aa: CASRENGQEGGELFF

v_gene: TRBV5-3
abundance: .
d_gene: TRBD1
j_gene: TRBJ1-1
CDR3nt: TGTGCCAGAAGCTCGGACAGGCAGAACACTGAAGCTTTCTTT
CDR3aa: CARSSDRQNTEAFF

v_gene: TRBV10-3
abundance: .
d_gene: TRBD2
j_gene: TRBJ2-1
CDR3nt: TGTGCCATCAGTGGGTTGACTAGCGGGGGGTCGGGTGAGCAGTTCTTC
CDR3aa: CAISGLTSGGSGEQFF

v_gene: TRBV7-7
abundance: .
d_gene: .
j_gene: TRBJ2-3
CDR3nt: TGTGCTAGCAGCCCCCAAGCCGTGGGCATACATACGCAGTATTTT
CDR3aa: CASSPQAVGIHTQYF

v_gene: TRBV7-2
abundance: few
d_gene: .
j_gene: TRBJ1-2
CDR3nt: TGTGCCAGCAGCTTACAGGGTCCCTATGGCTACACCTTC
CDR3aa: CASSLQGPYGYTF

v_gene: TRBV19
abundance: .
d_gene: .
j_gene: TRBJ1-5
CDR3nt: TGTGCCAGTAGTATCATGGGGCAGGGCTTGAATCAGCCCCAGCATTTT
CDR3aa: CASSIMGQGLNQPQHF